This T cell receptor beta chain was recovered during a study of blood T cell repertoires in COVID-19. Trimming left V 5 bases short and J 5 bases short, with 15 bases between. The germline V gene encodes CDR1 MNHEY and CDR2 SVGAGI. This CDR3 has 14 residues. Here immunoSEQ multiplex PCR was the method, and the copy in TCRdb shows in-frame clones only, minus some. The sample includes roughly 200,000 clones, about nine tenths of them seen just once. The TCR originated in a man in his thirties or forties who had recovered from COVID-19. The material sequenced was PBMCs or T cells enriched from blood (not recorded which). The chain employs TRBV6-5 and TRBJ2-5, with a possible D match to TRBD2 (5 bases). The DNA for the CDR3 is TGTGCCAGCAGTCCGAGATCGGGCGGGGAGACCCAGTACTTC. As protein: CASSPRSGGETQYF.